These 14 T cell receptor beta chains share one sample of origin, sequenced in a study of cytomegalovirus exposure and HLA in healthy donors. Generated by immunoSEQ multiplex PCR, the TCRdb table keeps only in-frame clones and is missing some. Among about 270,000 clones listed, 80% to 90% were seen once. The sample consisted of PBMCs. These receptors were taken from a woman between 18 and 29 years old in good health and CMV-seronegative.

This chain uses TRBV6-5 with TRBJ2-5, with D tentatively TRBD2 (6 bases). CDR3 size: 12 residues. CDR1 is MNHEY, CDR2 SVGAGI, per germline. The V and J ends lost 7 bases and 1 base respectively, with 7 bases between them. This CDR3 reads CASMGGQETQYF. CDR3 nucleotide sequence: TGTGCCAGCATGGGGGGCCAAGAGACCCAGTACTTC.

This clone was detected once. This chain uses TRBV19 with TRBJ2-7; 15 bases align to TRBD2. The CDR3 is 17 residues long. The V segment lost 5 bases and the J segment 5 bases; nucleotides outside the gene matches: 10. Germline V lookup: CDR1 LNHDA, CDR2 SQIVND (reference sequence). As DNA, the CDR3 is TGTGCCAGTAGTCCAGGACTAGCGGGAGGGCCCATGAACGAGCAGTACTTC. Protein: CASSPGLAGGPMNEQYF.

Here the CDR3 reads CASSSGRGNEGYTF. In DNA, the CDR3 is TGTGCCAGCAGCTCAGGCAGGGGAAATGAGGGCTACACCTTC. The chain recombines TRBV14 with TRBJ1-2; TRBD1 is a possible D gene (6 bases). V lost 5 bases, J lost 8 bases, and 18 bases lay in between. The germline gives CDR1 SGHDN, CDR2 FVKESK. This CDR3 is built from 14 residues.

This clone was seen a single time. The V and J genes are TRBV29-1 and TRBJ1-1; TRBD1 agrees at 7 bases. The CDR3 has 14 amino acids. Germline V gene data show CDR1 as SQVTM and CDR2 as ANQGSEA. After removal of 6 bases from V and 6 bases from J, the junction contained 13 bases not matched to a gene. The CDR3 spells CSVDQGTGVPEAFF. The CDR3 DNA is TGCAGCGTCGACCAGGGCACAGGGGTGCCTGAAGCTTTCTTT.

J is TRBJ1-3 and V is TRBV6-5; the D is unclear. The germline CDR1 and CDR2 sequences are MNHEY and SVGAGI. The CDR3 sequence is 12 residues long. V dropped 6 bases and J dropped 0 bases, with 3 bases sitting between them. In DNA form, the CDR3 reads TGTGCCAGCAGGAGCTCTGGAAACACCATATATTTT. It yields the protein CASRSSGNTIYF.

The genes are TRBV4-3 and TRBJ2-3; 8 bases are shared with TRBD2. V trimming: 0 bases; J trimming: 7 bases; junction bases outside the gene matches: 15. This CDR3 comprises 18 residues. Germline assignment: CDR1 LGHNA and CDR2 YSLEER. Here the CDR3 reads CASSQDRVGGGTRNTQYF. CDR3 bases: TGCGCCAGCAGCCAAGATAGGGTCGGCGGGGGGACCCGAAATACGCAGTATTTT.

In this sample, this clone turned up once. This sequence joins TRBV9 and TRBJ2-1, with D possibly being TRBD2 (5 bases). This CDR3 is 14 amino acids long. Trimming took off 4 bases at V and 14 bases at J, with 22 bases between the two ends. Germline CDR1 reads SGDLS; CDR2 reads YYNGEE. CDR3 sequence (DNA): TGTGCCAGCAGCATCTCCCGAGAGGCGGGCTTCAAGTTCTTC. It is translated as CASSISREAGFKFF.

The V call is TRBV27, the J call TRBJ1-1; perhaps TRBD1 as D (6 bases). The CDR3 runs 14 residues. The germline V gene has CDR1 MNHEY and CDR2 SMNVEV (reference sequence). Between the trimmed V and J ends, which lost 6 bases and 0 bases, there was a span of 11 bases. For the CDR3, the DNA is TGTGCCAGCAGCTGGGGGCAGATGAACACTGAAGCTTTCTTT. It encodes CASSWGQMNTEAFF.

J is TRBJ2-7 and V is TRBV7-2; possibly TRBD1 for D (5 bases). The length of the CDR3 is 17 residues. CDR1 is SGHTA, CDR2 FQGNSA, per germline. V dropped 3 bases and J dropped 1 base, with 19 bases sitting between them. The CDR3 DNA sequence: TGTGCCAGCAGCTTCTGGCAGGGAAGGTCCCTTTCCTACGAGCAGTACTTC. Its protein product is CASSFWQGRSLSYEQYF.

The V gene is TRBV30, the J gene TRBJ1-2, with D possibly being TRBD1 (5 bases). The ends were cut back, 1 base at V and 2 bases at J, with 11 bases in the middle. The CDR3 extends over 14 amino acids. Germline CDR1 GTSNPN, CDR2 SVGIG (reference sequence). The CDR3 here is CAWSAGEGNYGYTF. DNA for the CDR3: TGTGCCTGGAGTGCCGGGGAGGGGAACTATGGCTACACCTTC.

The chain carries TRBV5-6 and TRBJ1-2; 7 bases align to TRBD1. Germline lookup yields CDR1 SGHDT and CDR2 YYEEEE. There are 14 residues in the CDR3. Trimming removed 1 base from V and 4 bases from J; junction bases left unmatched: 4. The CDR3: CASSLKGQPYGYTF. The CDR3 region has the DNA TGTGCCAGCAGCTTGAAGGGACAGCCCTATGGCTACACCTTC. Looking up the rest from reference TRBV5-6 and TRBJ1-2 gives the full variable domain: DAGVTQSPTHLIKTRGQQVTLRCSPKSGHDTVSWYQQALGQGPQFIFQYYEEEERQRGNFPDRFSGHQFPNYSSELNVNALLLGDSALYLCASSLKGQPYGYTFGSGTRLTVV.

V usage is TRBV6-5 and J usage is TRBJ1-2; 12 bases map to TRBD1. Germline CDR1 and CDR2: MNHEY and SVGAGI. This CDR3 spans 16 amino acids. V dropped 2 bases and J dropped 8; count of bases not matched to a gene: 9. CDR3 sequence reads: CASSYGPGQGASGYTF. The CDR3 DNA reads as TGTGCCAGCAGTTACGGTCCGGGACAGGGGGCGTCAGGCTACACCTTC.

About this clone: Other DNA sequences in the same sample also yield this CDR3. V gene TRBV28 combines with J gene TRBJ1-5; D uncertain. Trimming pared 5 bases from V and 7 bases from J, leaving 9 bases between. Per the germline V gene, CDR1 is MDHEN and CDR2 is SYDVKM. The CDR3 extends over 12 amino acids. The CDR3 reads CASSLAGQPQHF. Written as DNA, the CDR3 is TGTGCCAGCAGTCTGGCGGGGCAGCCCCAGCATTTT. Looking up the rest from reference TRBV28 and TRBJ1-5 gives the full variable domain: DVKVTQSSRYLVKRTGEKVFLECVQDMDHENMFWYRQDPGLGLRLIYFSYDVKMKEKGDIPEGYSVSREKKERFSLILESASTNQTSMYLCASSLAGQPQHFGDGTRLSIL.

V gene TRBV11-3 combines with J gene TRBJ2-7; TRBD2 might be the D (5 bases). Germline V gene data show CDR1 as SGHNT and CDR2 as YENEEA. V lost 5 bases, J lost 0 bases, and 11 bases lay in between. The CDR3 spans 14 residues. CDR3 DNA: TGTGCCAGCAGCCCACCGGAGGTCTCCTACGAGCAGTACTTC. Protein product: CASSPPEVSYEQYF.